A single T cell receptor (beta chain) is shown here with its context. Antigen: not known. This record comes from a study of shared clonotypes between healthy human individuals. Findings and caveats of the study: A small donor pool kept down the genetic and exposure-history diversity that was represented. Clonotypes shared by all four sorted-subset donors had higher generation probabilities than non-shared clonotypes.

Germline V gene sequence: CDR1 MGHRA, CDR2 YSYEKL. The V segment lost 5 bases and the J segment 5 bases; nucleotides outside the gene matches: 7. This CDR3 has 16 residues. At a deep level, the assay was run. Using immunoSEQ multiplex PCR, the repertoire was profiled, and TCRdb retains in-frame clones only, with some absent. Counted here are hundreds of thousands of clones, 95% to 98% occurring once; the ten biggest clones make up approximately 0.057%. The sequenced sample was naive CD4+ T cells sorted from blood. As for subset: CD45RA+ positively selected. The TCR originated in a woman in her twenties or thirties in good health. The genes are TRBV4-1 and TRBJ2-1; TRBD2 matches at 12 bases. Here the CDR3 DNA reads TGCGCCAGCAGCTCGACGACTAGCGGGAGCGACAATGAGCAGTTCTTC. Translating it yields CASSSTTSGSDNEQFF.